The clone carrying this T cell receptor beta chain was observed a single time. The antigen is unknown. This entry comes from a study of T cell responses to AZD1222 COVID-19 vaccine. The germline V gene encodes CDR1 SGHDN and CDR2 FVKESK. CDR3 size: 17 residues. The germline V and J ends were trimmed by 2 bases and 7 bases, with 23 bases remaining between them. TCRdb's copy holds only in-frame clones and misses some; the assay was immunoSEQ multiplex PCR. Of fewer than 150,000 clones in the sample, about 93% were seen once. General study findings and limits: Baseline antibody screening turned up just a handful of seropositive AZD1222 recipients. The peak T cell response came first, and repertoires were sampled only after it.

Here the sequenced sample was peripheral blood, taken on day 0 of AZD1222 vaccination. This rearrangement joins TRBV14 to TRBJ2-5; either TRBD1 or TRBD2 may fit D (7 bases each). This clonotype originated in an adult in good health. CDR3 in amino acids: CASSQTAGRDSYVTQYF. CDR3 nucleotides: TGTGCCAGCAGCCAAACAGCAGGGAGGGACAGCTACGTGACCCAGTACTTC.